A selection of T cell receptor beta chains follows, all from one sample in a study of blood T cell repertoires in COVID-19. This table comes from immunoSEQ multiplex PCR, and its TCRdb copy is limited to in-frame clones, with some not included. The repertoire has about 170,000 clones, about 88% of them found once; the top ten carry 2.5%. What was sequenced was peripheral blood. The receptor set was obtained from an elderly woman with COVID-19, enrolled during active disease. Each CDR3 is given with its conserved first and last residue.

V: TRBV11-2
J: TRBJ2-2
CDR3: CASSGTGGTGELFF

V: TRBV14
J: TRBJ2-5
CDR3: CASSHVGTSETQYF

V: TRBV5-6
J: TRBJ2-7
CDR3: CASSLAGGTGDYEQYF

V: TRBV11-1
J: TRBJ2-5
CDR3: CASSSMLEETQYF

V: TRBV15
J: TRBJ2-5
CDR3: CATSNGLAGQETQYF

V: TRBV6-1
J: TRBJ1-2
CDR3: CASSELGALSGYTF

V: TRBV19
J: TRBJ1-3
CDR3: CASSIIQGGSGNTIYF

V: TRBV13
J: TRBJ2-6
CDR3: CASSPGQSSSGANVLTF

V: TRBV6-2/TRBV6-3
J: TRBJ2-1
CDR3: CASSYSMTSGRITSYNEQFF

V: TRBV7-2
J: TRBJ2-7
CDR3: CASSPLGGTYEQYF

V: TRBV19
J: TRBJ1-2
CDR3: CASRHTGGVGYGYTF

V: TRBV7-9
J: TRBJ2-3
CDR3: CASSRGSSTDTQYF

V: TRBV19
J: TRBJ2-7
CDR3: CASTPWGRAYEQYF

V: TRBV7-2
J: TRBJ2-1
CDR3: CASSLRDRGYNEQFF

V: TRBV14
J: TRBJ1-2
CDR3: CASSPQQGAGGYTF

V: TRBV20-1
J: TRBJ1-2
CDR3: CSVLQYGYTF

V: TRBV5-8
J: TRBJ1-6
CDR3: CASSLGQGARSPLHF

V: TRBV12-3/TRBV12-4
J: TRBJ1-1
CDR3: CASRLRHLGEAFF

V: TRBV24-1
J: TRBJ1-1
CDR3: CATSDSRRSTEAFF

V: TRBV4-3
J: TRBJ2-3
CDR3: CASSQPGVDTQYF

V: TRBV19
J: TRBJ2-5
CDR3: CASSRLAGEGETQYF

V: TRBV28
J: TRBJ2-5
CDR3: CASSLSGQGEEETQYF

V: TRBV14
J: TRBJ2-2
CDR3: CASSKTGGVGTGELFF

V: TRBV15
J: TRBJ1-4
CDR3: CATTGGVGDEKLFF

V: TRBV5-1
J: TRBJ1-3
CDR3: CASSKQESGNTIYF

V: TRBV7-8
J: TRBJ2-3
CDR3: CASSLLGSGVGTDTQYF

V: TRBV6-6
J: TRBJ1-2
CDR3: CASSRDNGYTF

V: TRBV6-5
J: TRBJ2-1
CDR3: CASSTLLAAKGEQFF